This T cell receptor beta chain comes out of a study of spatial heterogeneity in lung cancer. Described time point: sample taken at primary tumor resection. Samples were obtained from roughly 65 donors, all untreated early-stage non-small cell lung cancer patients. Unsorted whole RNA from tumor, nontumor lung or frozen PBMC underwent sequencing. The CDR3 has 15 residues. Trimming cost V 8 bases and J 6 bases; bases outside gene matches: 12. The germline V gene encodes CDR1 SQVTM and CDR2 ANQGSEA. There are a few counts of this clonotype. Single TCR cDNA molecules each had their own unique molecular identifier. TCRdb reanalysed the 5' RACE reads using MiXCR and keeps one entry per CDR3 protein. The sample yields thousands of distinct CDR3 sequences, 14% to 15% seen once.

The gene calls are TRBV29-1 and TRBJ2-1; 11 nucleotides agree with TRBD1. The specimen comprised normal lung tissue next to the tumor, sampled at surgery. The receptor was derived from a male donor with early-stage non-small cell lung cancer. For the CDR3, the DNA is TGCAGCTGGACTAATACCGGGACAGGGGGCAATGAGCAGTTCTTC. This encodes CSWTNTGTGGNEQFF.